A single sample gave rise to the 20 T cell receptor beta chains below, sequenced in a study of T cells after yellow fever vaccination. TCRdb ran MiXCR on the 5' RACE reads and lists one entry per CDR3 protein. The repertoire holds about 110,000 distinct CDR3 sequences, with 8.4% as singletons. Sequenced here: CD8+ T cells sorted from PBMCs, sampled 45 days after the yellow fever booster vaccination. Source of these receptors: a man aged 25 to 45 who received the YFV17D yellow fever vaccine.

This clonotype was detected ten times or more. The chain uses TRBV10-3 and TRBJ2-4, with a possible D match to TRBD2 (6 bases). CDR1 ENHRY and CDR2 SYGVKD come from the germline V gene. Trimming left V 0 bases short and J 6 bases short, with 12 bases between. The CDR3 is 15 amino acids. In nucleotides, the CDR3 is TGTGCCATCAGTGAGTCCCGGCGGGGATCAAACATTCAGTACTTC. Translated, it gives CAISESRRGSNIQYF.

This clonotype was recorded many times. The CDR3 region is CSANVAGVNEQFF. For the CDR3, the DNA is TGCAGTGCAAACGTAGCGGGAGTGAATGAGCAGTTCTTC. The rearrangement uses TRBV20-1 and TRBJ2-1; TRBD2 matches 9 bases. J gave up 7 bases and V 6 bases, and 7 bases lay outside the gene matches. CDR3 length: 13 residues. Germline CDR1 and CDR2: DFQATT and SNEGSKA (reference sequence).

Only one count was recorded for this clonotype. A much larger clone differs from this one at a single base, so this may be a read error. CDR3 sequence (DNA): TGTGCCATCAGTGAGACCCTACTAAAGATGGGGGTCGCCGGGGAGCTGTTTTTT. Protein sequence: CAISETLLKMGVAGELFF. The chain employs TRBV10-3 and TRBJ2-2; tentatively, D is TRBD1 or TRBD2 (5 bases each). The CDR3 length is 18 residues. Trimming cost V 2 bases and J 6 bases, with 22 bases left between them. Germline assignment: CDR1 ENHRY and CDR2 SYGVKD.

This clonotype was counted ten times or more. The rearrangement links TRBV6-1 to TRBJ2-5, with a possible D match to TRBD2 (5 bases). V shed 6 bases and J shed 1 base, with 12 bases lying between them. CDR1 MNHNS and CDR2 SASEGT come from the germline V gene. CDR3 length equals 14 residues. CDR3 sequence reads: CASRTTRLQETQYF. The CDR3 region has the DNA TGTGCCAGCAGAACTACTAGGCTCCAAGAGACCCAGTACTTC.

This clonotype appeared many times. The chain joins TRBV7-2 to TRBJ2-7; D assignment may be TRBD1 or TRBD2 (6 bases each). Trimming stripped 1 base from V and 2 bases from J, with 12 bases between. Germline CDR1 SGHTA, CDR2 FQGNSA. The CDR3 extends over 15 amino acids. As DNA, the CDR3 is TGTGCCAGCAGCTTAGGGAGGGACACCCCCTACGAGCAGTACTTC. Its translation is CASSLGRDTPYEQYF. Based on the CDR3 plus reference TRBV7-2 and TRBJ2-7, the full variable domain is GAGVSQSPSNKVTEKGKDVELRCDPISGHTALYWYRQSLGQGLEFLIYFQGNSAPDKSGLPSDRFSAERTGGSVSTLTIQRTQQEDSAVYLCASSLGRDTPYEQYFGPGTRLTVT.

This clonotype was picked up many times. The V gene is TRBV7-2, the J gene TRBJ2-1; D is uncertain. The CDR3 extends over 14 amino acids. Germline V gene lookup returns CDR1 SGHTA and CDR2 FQGNSA. V was clipped by 5 bases and J by 5 bases, with 13 bases between them. The CDR3 bases are TGTGCCAGCAGCCCCCTGGGGAACCACAATGAGCAGTTCTTC. Translating gives CASSPLGNHNEQFF.

This clonotype was counted many times. V and J are TRBV11-1 and TRBJ1-1; D gene uncertain. The CDR3 totals 13 residues. Trimming removed 0 bases at V and 4 bases at J, with 6 bases between. CDR1 is SGHAT, CDR2 FQDESV, per germline (reference sequence). CDR3 region: CASSLAVGTEAFF. CDR3 bases: TGTGCCAGCAGCTTAGCGGTAGGCACTGAAGCTTTCTTT.

In this sample, this clonotype turned up a few times. This chain uses TRBV2 with TRBJ2-1, with TRBD2 identical over 13 bases. This CDR3 is built from 14 residues. Looked up from germline, CDR1 is SNHLY and CDR2 is FYNNEI. The junction had 4 bases not matched to a gene; V was cut back by 6 bases and J by 8 bases. In DNA, the CDR3 is TGTGCCAGCAGAGGGACTAGCGGGGCCCATGAGCAGTTCTTC. This translates into CASRGTSGAHEQFF.

Many counts were recorded for this clonotype. The V gene is TRBV28, the J gene TRBJ2-1, with 8 bases lining up with TRBD2. This CDR3 has 15 residues. From germline, CDR1 is MDHEN and CDR2 SYDVKM. The V gene end was trimmed by 7 bases and the J gene end by 7 bases; junction bases not matched to a gene: 12. CDR3 sequence: CASTLASGSKNEQFF. The CDR3 coding sequence is TGTGCCAGCACCTTGGCCAGCGGGAGTAAGAATGAGCAGTTCTTC.

There are many counts of this clonotype. The DNA for the CDR3 is TGTGCCAGCAGCTTAGAGCGGGCAGGACGCACAGATACGCAGTATTTT. Encoded protein: CASSLERAGRTDTQYF. This chain links TRBV7-9 with TRBJ2-3; perhaps TRBD2 as D (6 bases). V was cut by 1 base and J by 1 base, with 12 bases left in between. This CDR3 is 16 amino acids long. CDR1 and CDR2 from the germline V gene are SEHNR and FQNEAQ (reference sequence). Full variable domain (outside the CDR3, taken from reference TRBV7-9 and TRBJ2-3): DTGVSQNPRHKITKRGQNVTFRCDPISEHNRLYWYRQTLGQGPEFLTYFQNEAQLEKSRLLSDRFSAERPKGSFSTLEIQRTEQGDSAMYLCASSLERAGRTDTQYFGPGTRLTVL.

There are many counts of this clonotype. The CDR3 region has the DNA TGTGCCAGCAGTTACGGCACGGGAGCGAACACCGGGGAGCTGTTTTTT. This encodes CASSYGTGANTGELFF. The chain joins TRBV6-5 to TRBJ2-2; possible D gene TRBD2, 6 bases. Trimming removed 2 bases from V and 0 bases from J, with 10 bases in between. Germline V gene lookup returns CDR1 MNHEY and CDR2 SVGAGI. The CDR3 covers 16 residues.

The chain uses TRBV20-1 and TRBJ2-1; 9 bases line up with TRBD2. The germline CDR1 and CDR2 sequences are DFQATT and SNEGSKA (reference sequence). This CDR3 region has 18 residues. Trimming took 1 base from V and 0 from J; bases not matched to a gene: 10. CDR3 nucleotides: TGCAGTGCTAGAGTACTAGCGGGTGTCATGAGCTCCTACAATGAGCAGTTCTTC. It specifies CSARVLAGVMSSYNEQFF.

Ten or more counts support this clonotype. V is TRBV29-1 and J is TRBJ2-5; TRBD2 aligns across 9 bases. Germline V gives CDR1 SQVTM, CDR2 ANQGSEA. V was clipped by 7 bases and J by 4 bases; unmatched bases: 4. The CDR3 runs 12 residues. The CDR3: CSGIAGVETQYF. For the CDR3, the DNA is TGCAGCGGCATAGCGGGAGTAGAGACCCAGTACTTC.

Ten or more counts support this clonotype. The V call is TRBV6-5, the J call TRBJ2-1, with TRBD2 identical over 7 bases. Germline lookup yields CDR1 MNHEY and CDR2 SVGAGI. The length of the CDR3 is 17 residues. V lost 0 bases to trimming and J lost 3 bases; unmatched junction nucleotides: 8. CDR3 amino acids: CASSYSTSSGVYNEQFF. The CDR3 DNA reads as TGTGCCAGCAGTTACTCAACCTCTAGCGGAGTCTACAATGAGCAGTTCTTC.

This clonotype was seen ten or more times. V gene TRBV29-1 combines with J gene TRBJ2-5; 10 positions match TRBD2. Germline assignment: CDR1 SQVTM and CDR2 ANQGSEA. CDR3 length equals 15 residues. Trimming took 5 bases from V and 0 from J; bases not matched to a gene: 6. The CDR3 region is CSVYTSGMYQETQYF. CDR3 DNA sequence: TGCAGCGTTTATACTAGCGGGATGTACCAAGAGACCCAGTACTTC.

This clonotype came up many times. The V call is TRBV15, the J call TRBJ1-2, with D possibly matching TRBD1 (6 bases). This CDR3 has 13 residues. Germline CDR1 LNHNV, CDR2 YYDKDF (reference sequence). V was trimmed by 1 base and J by 10 bases, leaving 13 bases between them. The chain's CDR3 is CATSRAIDRLYTF. For the CDR3, the DNA is TGTGCCACCAGCAGAGCGATTGACAGGCTCTACACCTTC.

Here the CDR3 DNA reads TGTGCCACCCGGGCGGGATCTTCCGGGCGGGAGACCCAGTACTTC. Amino acid sequence: CATRAGSSGRETQYF. The chain couples TRBV10-3 to TRBJ2-5, with D perhaps matching TRBD2 (6 bases). The CDR3 is made up of 15 amino acids. Germline CDR1 reads ENHRY; CDR2 reads SYGVKD. Trimming stripped 10 bases from V and 5 bases from J, with 23 bases between.

This clonotype has a handful of counts. J is TRBJ2-7 and V is TRBV6-4; TRBD2 might be the D (6 bases). CDR3 length: 20 amino acids. In germline, CDR1 is MRHNA, CDR2 SNTAGT. The V and J ends lost 2 bases and 1 base respectively, with 27 bases between them. As DNA, the CDR3 is TGTGCCAGCAGTGACACTTCGACCCTAGCGATTTCCGTTAGTTCCTACGAGCAGTACTTC. It encodes CASSDTSTLAISVSSYEQYF.

There are many counts of this clonotype. The rearrangement uses TRBV20-1 and TRBJ1-5, with D hard to call. Trimming pared 0 bases from V and 7 bases from J, leaving 13 bases between. The CDR3 has 14 amino acids. The germline V gene has CDR1 DFQATT and CDR2 SNEGSKA (reference sequence). The CDR3 loop reads CSARDRGFGQPQHF. The DNA for the CDR3 is TGCAGTGCTAGAGATCGTGGGTTTGGGCAGCCCCAGCATTTT.

The chain recombines TRBV29-1 with TRBJ1-1, with D possibly being TRBD1 (5 bases). Trimming removed 7 bases from V and 1 base from J, with 7 bases in between. This CDR3 comprises 11 residues. In germline, CDR1 is SQVTM, CDR2 ANQGSEA. The DNA for the CDR3 is TGCAGCGGGACACGGAACACTGAAGCTTTCTTT. Its translation is CSGTRNTEAFF. Complete variable domain (other parts from reference TRBV29-1 and TRBJ1-1): SAVISQKPSRDICQRGTSLTIQCQVDSQVTMMFWYRQQPGQSLTLIATANQGSEATYESGFVIDKFPISRPNLTFSTLTVSNMSPEDSSIYLCSGTRNTEAFFGQGTRLTVV.